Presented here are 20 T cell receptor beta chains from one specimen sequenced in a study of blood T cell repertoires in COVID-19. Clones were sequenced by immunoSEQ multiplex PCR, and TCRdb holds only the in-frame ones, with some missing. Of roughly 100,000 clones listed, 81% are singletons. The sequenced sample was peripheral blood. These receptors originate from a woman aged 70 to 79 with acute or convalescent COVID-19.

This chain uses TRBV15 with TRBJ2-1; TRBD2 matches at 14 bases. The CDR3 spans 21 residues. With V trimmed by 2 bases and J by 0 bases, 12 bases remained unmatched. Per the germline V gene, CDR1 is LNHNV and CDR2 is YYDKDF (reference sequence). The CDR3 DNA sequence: TGTGCCACCAGCAGACCACGACTAGCGGGAGGGCAAAGAGGCTCCTACAATGAGCAGTTCTTC. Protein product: CATSRPRLAGGQRGSYNEQFF.

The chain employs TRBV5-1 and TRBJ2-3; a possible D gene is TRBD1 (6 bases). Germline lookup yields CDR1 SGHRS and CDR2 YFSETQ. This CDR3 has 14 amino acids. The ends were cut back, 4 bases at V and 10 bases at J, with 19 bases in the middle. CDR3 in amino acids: CASSLTDQGQAQYF. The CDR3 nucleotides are TGCGCCAGCAGCCTAACTGACCAGGGGCAGGCGCAGTATTTT.

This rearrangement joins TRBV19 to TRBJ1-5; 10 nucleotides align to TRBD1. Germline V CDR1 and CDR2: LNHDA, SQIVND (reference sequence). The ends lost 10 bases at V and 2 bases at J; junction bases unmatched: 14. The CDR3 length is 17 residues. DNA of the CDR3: TGTGCCACTCAACGGGACAGGGGTCCGGGGGGCAATCAGCCCCAGCATTTT. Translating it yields CATQRDRGPGGNQPQHF.

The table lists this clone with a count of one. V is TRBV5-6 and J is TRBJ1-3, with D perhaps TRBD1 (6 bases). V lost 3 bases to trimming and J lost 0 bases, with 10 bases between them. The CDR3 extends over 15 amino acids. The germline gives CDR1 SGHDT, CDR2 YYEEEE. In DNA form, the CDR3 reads TGTGCCAGCAGCTACAGGGCTTCCTCTGGAAACACCATATATTTT. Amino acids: CASSYRASSGNTIYF.

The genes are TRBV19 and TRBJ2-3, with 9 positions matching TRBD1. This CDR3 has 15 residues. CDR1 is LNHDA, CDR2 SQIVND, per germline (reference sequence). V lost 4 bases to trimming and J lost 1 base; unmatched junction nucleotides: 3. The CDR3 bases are TGTGCCAGTAGTAGGGACAGGGCAGGCACAGATACGCAGTATTTT. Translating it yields CASSRDRAGTDTQYF.

This chain's CDR3 is CASSEYLGPPTEAFF. For the CDR3, the DNA is TGTGCCAGCAGTGAATACCTGGGGCCCCCCACTGAAGCTTTCTTT. V gene TRBV2 combines with J gene TRBJ1-1; maybe TRBD1 (5 bases). The germline V gene encodes CDR1 SNHLY and CDR2 FYNNEI. The CDR3 is 15 amino acids. V was shortened by 2 bases and J by 4 bases, with 14 bases between the two germline ends.

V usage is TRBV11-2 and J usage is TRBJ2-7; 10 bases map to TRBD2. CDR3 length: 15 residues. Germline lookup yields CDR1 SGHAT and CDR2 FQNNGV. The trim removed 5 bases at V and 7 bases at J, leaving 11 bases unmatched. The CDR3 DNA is TGTGCCAGCAGCGACATAGCGGGAGGAGGTTGGGAGCAGTACTTC. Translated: CASSDIAGGGWEQYF.

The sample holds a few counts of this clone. The CDR3 is CASSLGPGGGSSGNTIYF. CDR3 DNA sequence: TGCGCCAGCAGCCTCGGCCCCGGCGGGGGGAGCTCTGGAAACACCATATATTTT. The chain recombines TRBV5-1 with TRBJ1-3; the D gene is possibly TRBD1 (5 bases). V lost 4 bases and J 0 bases, leaving 20 bases between the germline ends. This CDR3 has 18 residues. The V gene's germline CDR1 is SGHRS and CDR2 YFSETQ. The complete variable domain, with remaining parts taken from reference TRBV5-1 and TRBJ1-3, reads KAGVTQTPRYLIKTRGQQVTLSCSPISGHRSVSWYQQTPGQGLQFLFEYFSETQRNKGNFPGRFSGRQFSNSRSEMNVSTLELGDSALYLCASSLGPGGGSSGNTIYFGEGSWLTVV.

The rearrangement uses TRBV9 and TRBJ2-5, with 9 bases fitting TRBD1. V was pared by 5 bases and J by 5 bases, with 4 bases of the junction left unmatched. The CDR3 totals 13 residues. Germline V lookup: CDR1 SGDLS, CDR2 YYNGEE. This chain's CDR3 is CASSTGGRETQYF. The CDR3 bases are TGTGCCAGCAGTACAGGGGGCAGGGAGACCCAGTACTTC.

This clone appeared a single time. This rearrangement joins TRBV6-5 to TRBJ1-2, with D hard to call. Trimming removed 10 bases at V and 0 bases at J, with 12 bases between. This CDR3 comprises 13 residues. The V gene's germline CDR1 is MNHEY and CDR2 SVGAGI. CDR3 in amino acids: CATARGPNYGYTF. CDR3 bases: TGTGCCACAGCTCGCGGCCCTAACTATGGCTACACCTTC.

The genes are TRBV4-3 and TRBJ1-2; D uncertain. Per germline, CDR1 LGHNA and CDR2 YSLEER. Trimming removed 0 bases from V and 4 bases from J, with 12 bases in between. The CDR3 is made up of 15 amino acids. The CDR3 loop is CASSQEVIQPYGYTF. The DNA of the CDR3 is TGCGCCAGCAGCCAAGAAGTGATACAGCCCTATGGCTACACCTTC.

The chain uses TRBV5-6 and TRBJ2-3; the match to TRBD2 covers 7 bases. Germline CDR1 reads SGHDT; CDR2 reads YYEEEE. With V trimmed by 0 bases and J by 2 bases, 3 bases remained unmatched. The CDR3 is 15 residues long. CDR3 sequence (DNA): TGTGCCAGCAGCTTGGTGGGGGGGTCCACAGATACGCAGTATTTT. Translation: CASSLVGGSTDTQYF.

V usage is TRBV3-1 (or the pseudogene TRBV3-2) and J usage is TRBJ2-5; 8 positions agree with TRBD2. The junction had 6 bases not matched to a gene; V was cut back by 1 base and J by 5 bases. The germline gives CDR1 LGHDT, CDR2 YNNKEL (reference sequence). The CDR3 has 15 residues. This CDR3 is CASSQGGTRYETQYF. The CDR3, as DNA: TGTGCCAGCAGCCAAGGAGGGACTAGATATGAGACCCAGTACTTC.

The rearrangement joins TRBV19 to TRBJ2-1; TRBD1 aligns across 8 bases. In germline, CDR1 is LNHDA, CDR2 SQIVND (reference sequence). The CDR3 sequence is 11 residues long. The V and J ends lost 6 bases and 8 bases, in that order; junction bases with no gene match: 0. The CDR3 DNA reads TGTGCCAGTAGGGACAGGGATGAGCAGTTCTTC. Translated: CASRDRDEQFF.

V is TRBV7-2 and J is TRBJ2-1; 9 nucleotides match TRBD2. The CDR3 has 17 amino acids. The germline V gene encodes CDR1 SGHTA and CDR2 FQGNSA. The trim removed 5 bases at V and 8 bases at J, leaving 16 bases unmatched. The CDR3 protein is CASSASGLRGGQDEQFF. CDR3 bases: TGTGCCAGCAGCGCTAGCGGCCTGCGGGGGGGCCAGGATGAGCAGTTCTTC.

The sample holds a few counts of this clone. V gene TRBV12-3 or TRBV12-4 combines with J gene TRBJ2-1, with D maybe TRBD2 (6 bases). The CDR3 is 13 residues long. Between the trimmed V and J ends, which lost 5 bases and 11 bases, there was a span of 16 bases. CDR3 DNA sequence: TGTGCCAGCAGTCTCTCCCCGGGGGAGCAGCAGTTCTTC. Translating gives CASSLSPGEQQFF.

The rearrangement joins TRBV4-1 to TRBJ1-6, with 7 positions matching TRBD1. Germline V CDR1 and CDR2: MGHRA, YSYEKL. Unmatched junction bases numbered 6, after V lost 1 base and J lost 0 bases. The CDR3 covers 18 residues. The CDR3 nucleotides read TGCGCCAGCAGCCAAGCCCGACAGGGAAGCTCCTATAATTCACCCCTCCACTTT. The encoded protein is CASSQARQGSSYNSPLHF.

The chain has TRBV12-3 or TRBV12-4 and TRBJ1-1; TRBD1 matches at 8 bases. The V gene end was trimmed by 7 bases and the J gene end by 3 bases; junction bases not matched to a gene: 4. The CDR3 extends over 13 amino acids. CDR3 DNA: TGTGCCAGCAACGGACAGGGCCACACTGAAGCTTTCTTT. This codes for CASNGQGHTEAFF.

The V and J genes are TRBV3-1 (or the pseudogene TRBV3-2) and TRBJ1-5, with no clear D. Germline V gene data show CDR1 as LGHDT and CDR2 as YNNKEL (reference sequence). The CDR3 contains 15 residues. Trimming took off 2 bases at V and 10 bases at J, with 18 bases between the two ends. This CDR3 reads CASSQSPGRSQPQHF. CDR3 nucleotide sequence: TGTGCCAGCAGCCAATCCCCGGGGAGATCTCAACCCCAGCATTTT.

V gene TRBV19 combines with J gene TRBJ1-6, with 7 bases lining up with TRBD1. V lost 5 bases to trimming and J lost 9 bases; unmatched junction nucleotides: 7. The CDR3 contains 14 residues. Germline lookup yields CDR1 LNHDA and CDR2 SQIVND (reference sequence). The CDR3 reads CASSSTGASSPLHF. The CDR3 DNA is TGTGCCAGTAGTTCAACAGGGGCCAGTTCACCCCTCCACTTT.